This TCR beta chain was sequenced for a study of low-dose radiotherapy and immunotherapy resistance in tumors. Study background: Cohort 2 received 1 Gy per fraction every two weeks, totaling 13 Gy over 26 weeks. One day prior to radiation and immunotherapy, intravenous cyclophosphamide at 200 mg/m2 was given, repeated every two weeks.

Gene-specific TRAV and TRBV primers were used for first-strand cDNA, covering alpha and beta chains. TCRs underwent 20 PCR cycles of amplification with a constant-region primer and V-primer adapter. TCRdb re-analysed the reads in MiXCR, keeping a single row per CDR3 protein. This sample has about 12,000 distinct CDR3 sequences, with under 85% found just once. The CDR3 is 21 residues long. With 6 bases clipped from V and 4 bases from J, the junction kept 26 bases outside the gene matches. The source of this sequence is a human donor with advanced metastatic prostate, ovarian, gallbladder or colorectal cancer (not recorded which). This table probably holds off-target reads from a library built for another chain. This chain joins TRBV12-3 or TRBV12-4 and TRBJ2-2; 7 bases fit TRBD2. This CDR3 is CASSRPPGWEGLIAGTGELFF. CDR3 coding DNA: TGTGCCAGCAGCCGACCCCCCGGATGGGAGGGCCTTATTGCCGGCACCGGGGAGCTGTTTTTT.